Listed here are 21 T cell receptor beta chains from one sample, sequenced in a study of cytomegalovirus exposure and HLA in healthy donors. Profiled with immunoSEQ multiplex PCR; TCRdb holds only in-frame clones, not every one. This sample carries more than 95,000 clones, around 88% of them seen once, and the ten largest clones take 1.5% to 2%. Input material: PBMCs. These receptors came from a man younger than 30 in good health and CMV-seronegative.

Only a few counts were recorded for this clone. The rearrangement joins TRBV28 to TRBJ2-1; D may be TRBD2 (6 bases). CDR1 and CDR2 (germline): MDHEN, SYDVKM. This CDR3 has 15 amino acids. V lost 8 bases and J 4 bases, leaving 18 bases between the germline ends. This CDR3 is CASSAGIFLYNEQFF. DNA of the CDR3: TGTGCCAGCTCCGCGGGGATCTTCCTATACAATGAGCAGTTCTTC. Drawing the rest from reference TRBV28 and TRBJ2-1, the complete variable domain is DVKVTQSSRYLVKRTGEKVFLECVQDMDHENMFWYRQDPGLGLRLIYFSYDVKMKEKGDIPEGYSVSREKKERFSLILESASTNQTSMYLCASSAGIFLYNEQFFGPGTRLTVL.

The V gene is TRBV7-9, the J gene TRBJ1-3; tentative D call: TRBD1 (5 bases). Germline values: CDR1 SEHNR, CDR2 FQNEAQ (reference sequence). Trimming pared 1 base from V and 0 bases from J, leaving 7 bases between. The CDR3 loop spans 15 amino acids. CDR3 residues: CASSLGTLSGNTIYF. CDR3 nucleotides: TGTGCCAGCAGCTTAGGGACACTCTCTGGAAACACCATATATTTT.

This clone was counted only a few times. The chain combines TRBV7-2 with TRBJ2-5; 15 positions match TRBD2. After removal of 5 bases from V and 1 base from J, the junction contained 5 bases not matched to a gene. Per germline, CDR1 SGHTA and CDR2 FQGNSA. The CDR3 covers 17 residues. CDR3 loop: CASSPGGLAGGQETQYF. As DNA, the CDR3 is TGTGCCAGCAGCCCCGGGGGACTAGCGGGAGGCCAAGAGACCCAGTACTTC. Supplemented by reference TRBV7-2 and TRBJ2-5, the full variable domain reads GAGVSQSPSNKVTEKGKDVELRCDPISGHTALYWYRQSLGQGLEFLIYFQGNSAPDKSGLPSDRFSAERTGGSVSTLTIQRTQQEDSAVYLCASSPGGLAGGQETQYFGPGTRLLVL.

The V and J genes are TRBV7-2 and TRBJ2-3; the D gene is possibly TRBD2 (5 bases). The CDR3 is made up of 17 amino acids. The V end was cut by 5 bases, the J end by 1 base, with 19 bases between. Germline lookup yields CDR1 SGHTA and CDR2 FQGNSA. For the CDR3, the DNA is TGTGCCAGCAGCCAGACTACAGCGGTCGGACGCACAGATACGCAGTATTTT. Translated, it gives CASSQTTAVGRTDTQYF. The variable domain in full, with the rest retrieved from reference TRBV7-2 and TRBJ2-3, is GAGVSQSPSNKVTEKGKDVELRCDPISGHTALYWYRQSLGQGLEFLIYFQGNSAPDKSGLPSDRFSAERTGGSVSTLTIQRTQQEDSAVYLCASSQTTAVGRTDTQYFGPGTRLTVL.

There are many counts of this clone. The chain employs TRBV7-9 and TRBJ2-6, with a possible D match to TRBD1 (6 bases). Trimming left V 2 bases short and J 2 bases short, with 13 bases between. The CDR3 runs 17 residues. The germline gives CDR1 SEHNR, CDR2 FQNEAQ (reference sequence). The CDR3 reads CASSLSLGATGANVLTF. DNA for the CDR3: TGTGCCAGCAGCTTAAGTCTGGGGGCGACTGGGGCCAACGTCCTGACTTTC.

This chain uses TRBV11-2 with TRBJ2-4; TRBD2 aligns across 8 bases. Germline loops: CDR1 SGHAT, CDR2 FQNNGV. Trimming at V came to 7 bases and at J to 6 bases, leaving 5 bases not matched to a gene. The CDR3 has 13 residues. The CDR3 reads CASNAGLVNIQYF. The CDR3 DNA follows: TGTGCCAGCAACGCGGGACTAGTAAACATTCAGTACTTC.

The J gene is TRBJ1-2, the V gene TRBV4-2; 9 nucleotides agree with TRBD1. Trimming removed 3 bases from V and 8 bases from J; junction bases left unmatched: 7. The CDR3 runs to 14 residues. CDR1 and CDR2 (germline): LGHNA, YNFKEQ. CDR3 residues: CASSHSGTGIGYTF. In DNA, the CDR3 is TGTGCCAGCAGCCATTCCGGGACAGGGATCGGCTACACCTTC.

The chain couples TRBV27 to TRBJ2-1; D is undetermined. Germline CDR1 reads MNHEY; CDR2 reads SMNVEV (reference sequence). This CDR3 is built from 14 residues. The V and J ends lost 2 bases and 6 bases respectively, with 11 bases between them. The CDR3 loop reads CASSLPSEVNEQFF. CDR3 DNA sequence: TGTGCCAGCAGTTTACCCAGCGAAGTCAATGAGCAGTTCTTC.

The chain couples TRBV7-9 to TRBJ1-4, with 9 bases lining up with TRBD1. Germline CDR1 is SEHNR and CDR2 is FQNEAQ (reference sequence). The V segment lost 4 bases and the J segment 8 bases; nucleotides outside the gene matches: 5. The CDR3 is made up of 14 amino acids. The CDR3 DNA reads as TGTGCCAGCAGCTCATGGACAGGGGAAGAAAAACTGTTTTTT. It translates to CASSSWTGEEKLFF.

The CDR3 region is CASSRMTGSYEQYF. The CDR3 nucleotides read TGTGCCAGCAGCCGAATGACAGGGTCCTACGAGCAGTACTTC. V gene TRBV27 combines with J gene TRBJ2-7; 7 bases match TRBD1. With 6 bases clipped from V and 1 base from J, the junction kept 6 bases outside the gene matches. This CDR3 contains 14 residues. CDR1 MNHEY and CDR2 SMNVEV come from the germline V gene (reference sequence).

V and J are TRBV7-8 and TRBJ2-1; the D gene is possibly TRBD2 (5 bases). In germline, CDR1 is SGHVS, CDR2 FQNEAQ. The CDR3 consists of 15 residues. Trimming removed 2 bases from V and 6 bases from J, with 14 bases in between. The DNA for the CDR3 is TGTGCCAGCAGCTTATCGGCTAGCTGGGCCAATGAGCAGTTCTTC. Translated: CASSLSASWANEQFF.

The genes are TRBV4-2 and TRBJ2-1; D gene uncertain. Germline CDR1 LGHNA, CDR2 YNFKEQ. V gave up 0 bases and J gave up 4 bases, with 10 bases separating them. The CDR3 is 15 residues long. This CDR3 is CASSQDRLRYNEQFF. As DNA, the CDR3 is TGTGCCAGCAGCCAAGATCGACTGAGATACAATGAGCAGTTCTTC.

The chain couples TRBV15 to TRBJ2-7; TRBD1 matches 8 bases. With V trimmed by 6 bases and J by 2 bases, 3 bases remained unmatched. Germline V gene lookup returns CDR1 LNHNV and CDR2 YYDKDF (reference sequence). The CDR3 totals 13 residues. The CDR3 DNA follows: TGTGCCACCAGTGGACAGGGAACCTACGAGCAGTACTTC. Its protein is CATSGQGTYEQYF.

V usage is TRBV5-6 and J usage is TRBJ1-1; tentative D call: TRBD1 (6 bases). CDR1 and CDR2 from the germline V gene are SGHDT and YYEEEE. With 0 bases removed from V and 6 bases from J, the gap between germline ends came to 15 bases. The CDR3 is made up of 15 amino acids. The CDR3 protein is CASSLVGRGPAEAFF. CDR3 sequence (DNA): TGTGCCAGCAGCTTGGTTGGCAGGGGCCCCGCTGAAGCTTTCTTT.

The gene calls are TRBV4-1 and TRBJ2-1; tentative D call: TRBD1 (6 bases). This CDR3 spans 15 amino acids. Germline V lookup: CDR1 MGHRA, CDR2 YSYEKL. V was pared by 1 base and J by 5 bases, with 12 bases between. The CDR3 DNA sequence: TGCGCCAGCAGCCAAGGAGAGGGGGTGCACAATGAGCAGTTCTTC. This codes for CASSQGEGVHNEQFF.

V and J are TRBV9 and TRBJ2-1; 8 bases align to TRBD2. The CDR3 sequence is 14 residues long. The trim removed 3 bases at V and 8 bases at J, leaving 7 bases unmatched. CDR1 and CDR2 from the germline V gene are SGDLS and YYNGEE. The CDR3 DNA sequence: TGTGCCAGCAGCGAGTCGGGGGGGCACGATGAGCAGTTCTTC. Encoded protein: CASSESGGHDEQFF. Supplemented by reference TRBV9 and TRBJ2-1, the full variable domain reads DSGVTQTPKHLITATGQRVTLRCSPRSGDLSVYWYQQSLDQGLQFLIQYYNGEERAKGNILERFSAQQFPDLHSELNLSSLELGDSALYFCASSESGGHDEQFFGPGTRLTVL.

This clone was observed a handful of times. The V call is TRBV7-2, the J call TRBJ1-2; no clear D gene. The CDR3 spans 13 residues. Trimming took 6 bases from V and 8 from J, leaving 16 bases between them. CDR1 and CDR2 (germline): SGHTA, FQGNSA. CDR3 bases: TGTGCCAGCAGGACGGGCACCCCGGGAGGCTACACCTTC. This codes for CASRTGTPGGYTF.

Here the CDR3 DNA reads TGTGCCAGCAGTCGTAACAGGGGTCCCAGCAGAAAACTGTTTTTT. As protein: CASSRNRGPSRKLFF. The rearrangement links TRBV27 to TRBJ1-4, with 7 positions matching TRBD1. The length of the CDR3 is 15 residues. Unmatched junction bases numbered 13, after V lost 5 bases and J lost 10 bases. Germline assignment: CDR1 MNHEY and CDR2 SMNVEV (reference sequence).

J is TRBJ2-7 and V is TRBV15; 10 nucleotides match TRBD1. V shed 4 bases and J 2 bases; nucleotides not matched to a gene: 11. Germline assignment: CDR1 LNHNV and CDR2 YYDKDF (reference sequence). The CDR3 is made up of 17 amino acids. CDR3 bases: TGTGCCACCAGCACTTCCCGTCGGGACAGGGGAACCTACGAGCAGTACTTC. It specifies CATSTSRRDRGTYEQYF.

The rearrangement joins TRBV18 to TRBJ1-5, with TRBD1 matching 7 bases. Germline loops: CDR1 KGHSH, CDR2 LQKENI. The CDR3 is 16 residues long. J lost 2 bases, V lost 4 bases, and 8 bases had no gene match. CDR3 sequence: CASSRQGMVGNQPQHF. In nucleotides, the CDR3 is TGTGCCAGCTCACGACAGGGTATGGTGGGCAATCAGCCCCAGCATTTT. The full variable domain, with the rest looked up from reference TRBV18 and TRBJ1-5, is NAGVMQNPRHLVRRRGQEARLRCSPMKGHSHVYWYRQLPEEGLKFMVYLQKENIIDESGMPKERFSAEFPKEGPSILRIQQVVRGDSAAYFCASSRQGMVGNQPQHFGDGTRLSIL.

V and J are TRBV19 and TRBJ2-7; a possible D gene is TRBD2 (5 bases). Germline V gene data show CDR1 as LNHDA and CDR2 as SQIVND (reference sequence). This CDR3 contains 15 residues. Trimming removed 5 bases at V and 3 bases at J, with 17 bases between. This CDR3 reads CASSPRALSDYEQYF. In DNA form, the CDR3 reads TGTGCCAGTAGTCCGAGGGCCCTCTCCGACTACGAGCAGTACTTC. The full variable domain, rest sourced from reference TRBV19 and TRBJ2-7, is DGGITQSPKYLFRKEGQNVTLSCEQNLNHDAMYWYRQDPGQGLRLIYYSQIVNDFQKGDIAEGYSVSREKKESFPLTVTSAQKNPTAFYLCASSPRALSDYEQYFGPGTRLTVT.